The rows below give T cell receptor beta chains drawn from one sample of a study of neurological immune-mediated disorders. MiXCR, run by TCRdb on the 5' RACE reads, gives a single entry per CDR3 protein. The sample lists some 54,000 distinct CDR3 sequences; around 10% were seen once. Specimen: PBMCs. The receptors derive from a male donor with HTLV-1-associated myelopathy (HAM/TSP). Each CDR3 is given with its conserved first and last residue. The D gene is left open where the match is weak. Clone size appears in some rows only: once, few, many, or a class for an expanded clone.

>many|TRBJ2-1|TRBV11-2|-
TGTGCCAGCAGCTTAGAAGGCTCGGCAGGGCCCTACAATGAGCAGTTCTTC
CASSLEGSAGPYNEQFF
>many|TRBJ1-2|TRBV5-1|TRBD1
TGCGCCAGCAGCATGACAGGGAACTATGGCTACACCTTC
CASSMTGNYGYTF
>many|TRBJ2-4|TRBV5-6|-
TGTGCCAGCAGGCAACAGGGAAACATTCAGTACTTC
CASRQQGNIQYF
>many|TRBJ2-3|TRBV24-1|-
TGTGCCACCAGTGCGGGGGATACGCAGTATTTT
CATSAGDTQYF
>few|TRBJ1-6|TRBV27|-
TGTGCCAGCAGTTCAGGGGCTTACAATTCACCCCTCCACTTT
CASSSGAYNSPLHF
>many|TRBJ1-4|TRBV5-4|TRBD1
TGTGCCAGCAGCCCGACAGGGGCAACTAATGAAAAACTGTTTTTT
CASSPTGATNEKLFF
>-|TRBJ2-4|TRBV6-6|-
TGTGCCAGCAGTTACTCTGCGACACCCAAAAACATTCAGTACTTC
CASSYSATPKNIQYF
>many|TRBJ1-1|TRBV10-3|-
TGTGCCATCAGTGAGTCGCCGGACGTGGGCACTGAAGCTTTCTTT
CAISESPDVGTEAFF
>many|TRBJ1-6|TRBV5-1|TRBD1
TGCGCCAGCAGCTCACTGGGGACAGCTTCCCTCCACTTT
CASSSLGTASLHF
>many|TRBJ1-4|TRBV7-9|TRBD1
TGTGCCAGCAGCGAGGGACAGGGTAATGAAAAACTGTTTTTT
CASSEGQGNEKLFF
>many|TRBJ2-3|TRBV29-1|TRBD2
TGCAGCGTTGAAGATCCGGGATCTAGCGGGGGGCAGGTAGATACGCAGTATTTT
CSVEDPGSSGGQVDTQYF
>many|TRBJ1-2|TRBV19|TRBD1
TGTGCCAGCAAGACAGGGGGCAATGGCTACACCTTC
CASKTGGNGYTF
>few|TRBJ2-1|TRBV5-1|-
TGCGCCAGCAGCTACCGGGACAATGAGCAGTTCTTC
CASSYRDNEQFF
>many|TRBJ2-1|TRBV20-1|-
TGCAGTGCTAGGAGTAGGGGCTCCTACAATGAGCAGTTCTTC
CSARSRGSYNEQFF
>many|TRBJ1-5|TRBV7-2|-
TGTGCCAGCAGCCGTGACAGCAATAATCAGCCCCAGCATTTT
CASSRDSNNQPQHF
>many|TRBJ2-2|TRBV11-3|TRBD1
TGTGCCAGCCAAGCTAGGGGACAGGATTCCACCGGGGAGCTGTTTTTT
CASQARGQDSTGELFF
>many|TRBJ2-2|TRBV7-2|-
TGTGCCAGCAGCGATCGTAGCGTCGGGGAGCTGTTTTTT
CASSDRSVGELFF
>many|TRBJ1-2|TRBV5-1|TRBD1
TGCGCCAGCAGCGATGGACAGGGGGCACTCTACACCTTC
CASSDGQGALYTF